These 21 T cell receptor beta chains were sequenced from one sample in a study of blood T cell repertoires in COVID-19. Some clones are missing from TCRdb's copy, which holds only in-frame ones; the method was immunoSEQ multiplex PCR. The sample holds hundreds of thousands of clones, 85% to 90% seen once. The sequencing input was peripheral blood. All receptors come from a woman aged 18-29 years with acute or convalescent COVID-19.

This chain uses TRBV23-1 with TRBJ1-2; the D gene is possibly TRBD1 (5 bases). TRBV23-1 is reported as an ORF; its role is uncertain. Trimming stripped 4 bases from V and 3 bases from J, with 18 bases between. This CDR3 has 16 residues. CDR3 DNA: TGCGCCAGCAGTCCGGTCGTCCAGGGCCCCGACTATGGCTACACCTTC. As protein: CASSPVVQGPDYGYTF.

This clone was observed once. The chain is built from TRBV30 and TRBJ2-2, with TRBD2 matching over 9 bases. The J segment lost 5 bases and the V segment lost 1 base, leaving 5 bases of the junction unmatched. Germline V gene lookup returns CDR1 GTSNPN and CDR2 SVGIG (reference sequence). The CDR3 length is 15 residues. DNA for the CDR3: TGTGCCTGGAGTGCGAGCGGGGGGAAAACCGGGGAGCTGTTTTTT. Protein: CAWSASGGKTGELFF.

This chain uses TRBV5-1 with TRBJ2-1; 9 bases fit TRBD1. CDR1 is SGHRS, CDR2 YFSETQ, per germline. V was clipped by 3 bases and J by 6 bases; unmatched bases: 4. CDR3 size: 14 residues. The CDR3 nucleotides are TGCGCCAGCAGCTACAGGGGGCTAGGCAATGAGCAGTTCTTC. Its protein is CASSYRGLGNEQFF.

This chain joins TRBV7-2 and TRBJ2-3; 7 nucleotides align to TRBD1. J lost 4 bases, V lost 2 bases, and 12 bases had no gene match. The CDR3 has 17 residues. Germline V gives CDR1 SGHTA, CDR2 FQGNSA. The CDR3 DNA is TGTGCCAGCAGCTTATCCTACCGACAGGGCAGTGCAGATACGCAGTATTTT. It codes for CASSLSYRQGSADTQYF.

This clone was counted ten times or more. The chain recombines TRBV13 with TRBJ1-2; D call uncertain. V shed 0 bases and J shed 2 bases, with 13 bases lying between them. Germline V gene data show CDR1 as PRHDT and CDR2 as FYEKMQ (reference sequence). The CDR3 loop spans 16 amino acids. This CDR3 is CASSLGSLNVNYGYTF. The CDR3 DNA reads as TGTGCCAGCAGCTTAGGATCACTTAACGTAAACTATGGCTACACCTTC. Based on the CDR3 plus reference TRBV13 and TRBJ1-2, the full variable domain is AAGVIQSPRHLIKEKRETATLKCYPIPRHDTVYWYQQGPGQDPQFLISFYEKMQSDKGSIPDRFSAQQFSDYHSELNMSSLELGDSALYFCASSLGSLNVNYGYTFGSGTRLTVV.

This clone was detected once. The chain links TRBV10-3 to TRBJ1-1; D is uncertain. Germline CDR1 reads ENHRY; CDR2 reads SYGVKD. This CDR3 is 11 amino acids long. Between the trimmed V and J ends, which lost 10 bases and 5 bases, there was a span of 11 bases. The CDR3: CASREATEAFF. CDR3 bases: TGTGCCAGCCGGGAGGCGACTGAAGCTTTCTTT.

The J gene is TRBJ2-6, the V gene TRBV7-6; no clear D gene. The V gene lost 5 bases and the J gene lost 0 bases, with 11 bases spanning the gap. The CDR3 spans 16 residues. Germline values: CDR1 SGHVS, CDR2 FNYEAQ. The CDR3 sequence: CASSRIQSSGANVLTF. The CDR3 bases are TGTGCCAGCAGCCGAATACAGAGCTCTGGGGCCAACGTCCTGACTTTC. The full variable domain, with the rest looked up from reference TRBV7-6 and TRBJ2-6, is GAGVSQSPRYKVTKRGQDVALRCDPISGHVSLYWYRQALGQGPEFLTYFNYEAQQDKSGLPNDRFSAERPEGSISTLTIQRTEQRDSAMYRCASSRIQSSGANVLTFGAGSRLTVL.

The rearrangement uses TRBV3-1 (or the pseudogene TRBV3-2) and TRBJ2-7; the D is unclear. Per the germline V gene, CDR1 is LGHDT and CDR2 is YNNKEL (reference sequence). The length of the CDR3 is 14 residues. Trimming took off 4 bases at V and 3 bases at J, with 13 bases between the two ends. The CDR3 region is CASSRDQAHYEQYF. The DNA for the CDR3 is TGTGCCAGCAGCCGAGACCAAGCCCACTACGAGCAGTACTTC.

The chain carries TRBV5-4 and TRBJ1-2; no clear D gene. This CDR3 comprises 15 residues. Looked up from germline, CDR1 is SGHNT and CDR2 is YYREEE (reference sequence). The V end lost 4 bases, the J end lost 2 bases, and 15 bases lay between the germline ends. CDR3 protein: CASSPPAGENYGYTF. The CDR3 DNA sequence: TGTGCCAGCAGCCCCCCCGCGGGAGAAAACTATGGCTACACCTTC.

J is TRBJ1-5 and V is TRBV4-3; D perhaps matches TRBD1 (6 bases). CDR1 and CDR2 (germline): LGHNA, YSLEER. Trimming pared 1 base from V and 3 bases from J, leaving 10 bases between. The CDR3 is 15 amino acids. CDR3 sequence: CASSQGTAVNQPQHF. CDR3 nucleotides: TGCGCCAGCAGCCAAGGGACAGCGGTCAATCAGCCCCAGCATTTT.

The CDR3 protein is CAISEATSSGGAETQYF. CDR3 nucleotides: TGTGCCATCAGTGAGGCCACCTCTAGCGGGGGCGCGGAGACCCAGTACTTC. The gene calls are TRBV10-3 and TRBJ2-5; 10 bases line up with TRBD2. There are 17 residues in the CDR3. J was trimmed by 5 bases and V by 2 bases; bases with no gene match: 11. The germline V gene encodes CDR1 ENHRY and CDR2 SYGVKD.

This chain connects TRBV19 to TRBJ1-5; D might be TRBD1 (6 bases). Trimming left V 9 bases short and J 11 bases short, with 29 bases between. The CDR3 covers 16 residues. CDR1 LNHDA and CDR2 SQIVND come from the germline V gene (reference sequence). The CDR3 bases are TGTGCCAGCAGAGACAGGTGGGCCACCAGGAACGGGACCCAGCATTTT. This codes for CASRDRWATRNGTQHF.

The chain carries TRBV28 and TRBJ1-5; TRBD1 aligns across 7 bases. V lost 3 bases, J lost 8 bases, and 10 bases stayed unmatched. This CDR3 spans 15 amino acids. Germline-derived CDR1 and CDR2 are MDHEN and SYDVKM. The CDR3 spells CASSLVLGRGEPQHF. For the CDR3, the DNA is TGTGCCAGCAGTTTGGTTCTAGGCAGGGGGGAGCCCCAGCATTTT.

The genes are TRBV6-2 or TRBV6-3 and TRBJ2-2, with D possibly TRBD1 on 5 matching bases. V was clipped by 5 bases and J by 2 bases, with 15 bases between them. The CDR3 runs 16 residues. CDR1 MNHEY and CDR2 SVGEGT come from the germline V gene. The CDR3 DNA sequence: TGTGCCAGCAGTGAGCGACAGAACCTAAACACCGGGGAGCTGTTTTTT. Amino acid sequence: CASSERQNLNTGELFF.

This chain joins TRBV6-2 or TRBV6-3 and TRBJ2-1; possible D gene TRBD1, 5 bases. From germline, CDR1 is MNHEY and CDR2 SVGEGT. This CDR3 has 12 amino acids. The V gene lost 6 bases and the J gene lost 14 bases, with 17 bases spanning the gap. CDR3 DNA: TGTGCCAGCAGCCAAGGGGTGGTCGTCAAGTTCTTC. Translation gives CASSQGVVVKFF.

This clone was seen only once. The V gene is TRBV4-2, the J gene TRBJ1-3, with a possible D match to TRBD1 (5 bases). Germline CDR1 is LGHNA and CDR2 is YNFKEQ. V shed 3 bases and J shed 0 bases, with 15 bases lying between them. The CDR3 has 17 residues. The CDR3 loop reads CASSHPGEFLSGNTIYF. CDR3 sequence (DNA): TGTGCCAGCAGCCACCCGGGGGAGTTCCTCTCTGGAAACACCATATATTTT.

The J gene is TRBJ1-2, the V gene TRBV5-6; D unclear. Germline CDR1 is SGHDT and CDR2 is YYEEEE. V was cut by 0 bases and J by 4 bases, with 10 bases left in between. The CDR3 runs 14 residues. As DNA, the CDR3 is TGTGCCAGCAGCTTGGACCTCCCCAGCTATGGCTACACCTTC. Its protein is CASSLDLPSYGYTF.

This clone has only a few counts. The chain combines TRBV19 with TRBJ1-2, with D maybe TRBD1 (6 bases). CDR1 and CDR2 from the germline V gene are LNHDA and SQIVND (reference sequence). The CDR3 runs 15 residues. V lost 7 bases to trimming and J lost 0 bases, with 15 bases between them. CDR3 nucleotide sequence: TGTGCCAGTATTAAATCCGGGACACCTAACTATGGCTACACCTTC. It encodes CASIKSGTPNYGYTF.

V gene TRBV7-2 combines with J gene TRBJ2-3; TRBD1 is a possible D gene (6 bases). The CDR3 covers 16 residues. Looked up from germline, CDR1 is SGHTA and CDR2 is FQGNSA. The ends were cut back, 7 bases at V and 1 base at J, with 18 bases in the middle. CDR3 amino acids: CASTQERGSRTDTQYF. The CDR3 nucleotides read TGTGCCAGCACCCAGGAAAGGGGGTCTCGCACAGATACGCAGTATTTT.

The rearrangement links TRBV2 to TRBJ2-7; no definite D call. Trimming stripped 4 bases from V and 4 bases from J, with 8 bases between. From germline, CDR1 is SNHLY and CDR2 FYNNEI. The CDR3 is 12 residues long. CDR3 amino acids: CASSVKRYEQYF. CDR3 DNA: TGTGCCAGCAGTGTGAAGAGATACGAGCAGTACTTC.

The chain uses TRBV29-1 and TRBJ2-3, with TRBD1 identical over 11 bases. The CDR3 is made up of 14 amino acids. Per the germline V gene, CDR1 is SQVTM and CDR2 is ANQGSEA. Trimming at V came to 5 bases and at J to 5 bases, leaving 6 bases not matched to a gene. The DNA of the CDR3 is TGCAGCGTTTCTAGGGACAGGGGGAGAGATACGCAGTATTTT. It is translated as CSVSRDRGRDTQYF.